Listed below are T cell receptor beta chains from one sample, sequenced in a study of blood T cell repertoires in COVID-19. Sequencing used immunoSEQ multiplex PCR; TCRdb keeps in-frame clones, though not all of them. In the table there are about 77,000 clones, roughly nine tenths of which are singletons. What was sequenced was peripheral blood. Receptor source: an elderly woman with active or convalescent COVID-19. Each CDR3 is given with its conserved first and last residue. A D gene is named only where the DNA matches it firmly. Expanded clones get a size class; other rows say once, few or many, or leave the size out.

CDR3 protein	CDR3 DNA	clone size	V gene	J gene	D gene
CASSPRLTGGSSSGANVLTF	TGTGCCAGCTCACCACGGTTAACAGGGGGCTCGAGCTCTGGGGCCAACGTCCTGACTTTC	.	TRBV18	TRBJ2-6	TRBD1
CASSLGSGAEQYF	TGTGCCAGCAGCTTAGGGTCAGGGGCTGAGCAGTACTTC	.	TRBV11-3	TRBJ2-7	.
CASRQGIEAFF	TGTGCCAGCCGACAGGGGATTGAAGCTTTCTTT	.	TRBV2	TRBJ1-1	TRBD1
CASSLGRDRGGGRNQPQHF	TGTGCCAGCAGCTTAGGACGGGACAGGGGAGGGGGTAGGAATCAGCCCCAGCATTTT	.	TRBV7-2	TRBJ1-5	TRBD1
CASSLSPFGGEQYF	TGTGCCAGCAGTTTATCGCCCTTTGGGGGGGAACAGTACTTC	few	TRBV27	TRBJ2-7	TRBD2
CASSPDFSVSGNTIYF	TGTGCCAGCTCACCAGATTTCTCGGTCTCTGGAAACACCATATATTTT	.	TRBV18	TRBJ1-3	.
CASSLAGGPKTQYF	TGTGCCAGCAGTTTAGCGGGGGGGCCAAAGACCCAGTACTTC	once	TRBV28	TRBJ2-5	TRBD2
CASSPSSGDSYEQYF	TGTGCCAGCAGCCCTTCTAGCGGGGATTCCTACGAGCAGTACTTC	.	TRBV11-3	TRBJ2-7	TRBD2
CASSLKDGGSGANVLTF	TGTGCCAGCAGCTTGAAGGACGGGGGCTCTGGGGCCAACGTCCTGACTTTC	.	TRBV5-4	TRBJ2-6	.
CASSQGGGYGYTF	TGTGCCAGCAGCCAAGGAGGGGGCTATGGCTACACCTTC	.	TRBV14	TRBJ1-2	.
CASSSVAGVTEAFF	TGTGCCAGCAGCTCCGTGGCAGGGGTGACTGAAGCTTTCTTT	once	TRBV28	TRBJ1-1	.
CATRGRGQNSATEAFF	TGTGCCACCAGGGGCCGGGGACAGAACTCGGCCACTGAAGCTTTCTTT	.	TRBV24-1	TRBJ1-1	TRBD1
CASSLVSGGRGELFF	TGCGCCAGCAGCTTGGTATCAGGGGGCCGCGGGGAGCTGTTTTTT	.	TRBV5-1	TRBJ2-2	TRBD1
CASSDGHGVLNQPQHF	TGTGCCAGCAGTGACGGCCACGGGGTTCTCAATCAGCCCCAGCATTTT	.	TRBV6-1	TRBJ1-5	.
CASSLGRGVRSGANVLTF	TGTGCCAGCAGCTTAGGCCGGGGGGTTCGCTCTGGGGCCAACGTCCTGACTTTC	.	TRBV13	TRBJ2-6	TRBD2
CASSTVELASETQYF	TGTGCCAGTAGTACGGTTGAACTAGCCTCGGAGACCCAGTACTTC	once	TRBV19	TRBJ2-5	.
CAWRFSTGITEAFF	TGTGCCTGGCGTTTCTCCACAGGGATTACTGAAGCTTTCTTT	.	TRBV30	TRBJ1-1	.
CASSSHSQETQYF	TGTGCCAGCAGTTCCCATTCACAAGAGACCCAGTACTTC	.	TRBV6-2/TRBV6-3	TRBJ2-5	.
CASSLTIDEQFF	TGCGCCAGCAGCTTAACTATCGATGAGCAGTTCTTC	.	TRBV5-1	TRBJ2-1	.
CASSPQGANSPLHF	TGTGCCAGCTCCCCCCAGGGGGCGAATTCACCCCTCCACTTT	.	TRBV2	TRBJ1-6	TRBD1
CASSYPLGNTIYF	TGTGCCAGCAGCTATCCCCTTGGAAACACCATATATTTT	once	TRBV11-3	TRBJ1-3	.
CASSWGGKETQYF	TGTGCCAGCAGCTGGGGGGGGAAAGAGACCCAGTACTTC	.	TRBV7-9	TRBJ2-5	TRBD2
CASSQGPYRGYTGELFF	TGCGCCAGCAGCCAAGGCCCGTACCGGGGTTACACCGGGGAGCTGTTTTTT	.	TRBV4-3	TRBJ2-2	.
CASYTLDRVLYEQYF	TGTGCCAGTTATACCCTGGACAGGGTGCTATACGAGCAGTACTTC	.	TRBV19	TRBJ2-7	TRBD1
CATSASGGNYNEQFF	TGTGCCACCTCAGCTAGCGGGGGTAACTACAATGAGCAGTTCTTC	.	TRBV19	TRBJ2-1	TRBD2